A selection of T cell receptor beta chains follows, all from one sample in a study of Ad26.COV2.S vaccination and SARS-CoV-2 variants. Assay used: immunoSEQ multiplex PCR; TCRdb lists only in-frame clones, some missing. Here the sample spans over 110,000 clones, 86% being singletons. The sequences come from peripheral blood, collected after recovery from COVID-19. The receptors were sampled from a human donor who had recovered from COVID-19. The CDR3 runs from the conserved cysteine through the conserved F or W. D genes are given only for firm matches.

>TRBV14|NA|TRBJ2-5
CASSQVQPQETQYF
TGTGCCAGCAGCCAAGTACAGCCCCAAGAGACCCAGTACTTC
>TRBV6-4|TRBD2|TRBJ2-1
CASSSGRGAYHNEQFF
TGTGCCAGCAGTTCCGGGCGGGGGGCGTACCACAATGAGCAGTTCTTC
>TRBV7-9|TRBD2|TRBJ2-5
CASRGGTQETQYF
TGTGCCAGCAGGGGGGGGACCCAAGAGACCCAGTACTTC
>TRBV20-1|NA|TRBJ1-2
CSAIGTDGYTF
TGCAGTGCTATCGGGACCGATGGCTACACCTTC
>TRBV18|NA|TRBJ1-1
CASSPATGTQTRAFF
TGTGCCAGCTCACCGGCCACCGGGACTCAAACCCGGGCTTTCTTT
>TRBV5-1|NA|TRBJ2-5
CASSFNGGDTQYF
TGCGCCAGCAGCTTCAACGGGGGCGATACCCAGTACTTC
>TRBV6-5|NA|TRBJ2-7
CAPEGERSYEQYF
TGTGCCCCGGAGGGGGAGAGGAGCTACGAGCAGTACTTC
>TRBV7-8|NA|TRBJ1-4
CASSLTDHYEKLFF
TGTGCCAGCAGCTTAACAGATCATTATGAAAAACTGTTTTTT
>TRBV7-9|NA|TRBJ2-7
CASSPRSGGRTYEQYF
TGTGCCAGCAGCCCGCGGAGTGGAGGGAGAACCTACGAGCAGTACTTC
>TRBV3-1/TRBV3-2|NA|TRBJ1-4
CASSRQGISEKLFF
TGTGCCAGCAGCCGTCAGGGGATTAGTGAAAAACTGTTTTTT
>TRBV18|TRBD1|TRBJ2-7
CASSPLGQGFNEQYF
TGTGCCAGCTCACCATTAGGACAGGGGTTCAACGAGCAGTACTTC
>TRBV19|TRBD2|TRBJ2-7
CASRSGDLSYEQYF
TGTGCCAGCAGAAGCGGGGACCTCTCCTACGAGCAGTACTTC